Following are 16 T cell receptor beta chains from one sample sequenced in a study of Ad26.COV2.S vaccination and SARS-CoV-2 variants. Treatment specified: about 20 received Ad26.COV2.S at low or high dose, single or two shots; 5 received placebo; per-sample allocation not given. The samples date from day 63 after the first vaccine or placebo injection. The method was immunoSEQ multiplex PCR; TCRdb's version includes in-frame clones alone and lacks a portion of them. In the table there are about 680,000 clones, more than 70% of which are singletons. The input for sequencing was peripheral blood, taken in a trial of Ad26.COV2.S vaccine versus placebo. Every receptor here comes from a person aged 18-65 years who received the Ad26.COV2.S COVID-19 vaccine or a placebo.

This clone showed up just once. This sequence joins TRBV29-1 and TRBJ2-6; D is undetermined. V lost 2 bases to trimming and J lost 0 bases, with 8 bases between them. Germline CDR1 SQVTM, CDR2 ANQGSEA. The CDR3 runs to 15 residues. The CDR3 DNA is TGCAGCGTTGAAAAGGGCAGCTCTGGGGCCAACGTCCTGACTTTC. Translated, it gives CSVEKGSSGANVLTF.

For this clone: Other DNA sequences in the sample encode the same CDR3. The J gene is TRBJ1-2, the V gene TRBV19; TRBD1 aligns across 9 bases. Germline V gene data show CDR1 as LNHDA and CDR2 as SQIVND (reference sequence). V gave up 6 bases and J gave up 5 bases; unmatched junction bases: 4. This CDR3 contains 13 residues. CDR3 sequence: CASSPGTGYGYTF. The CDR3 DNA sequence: TGTGCCAGTAGCCCCGGGACAGGGTATGGCTACACCTTC.

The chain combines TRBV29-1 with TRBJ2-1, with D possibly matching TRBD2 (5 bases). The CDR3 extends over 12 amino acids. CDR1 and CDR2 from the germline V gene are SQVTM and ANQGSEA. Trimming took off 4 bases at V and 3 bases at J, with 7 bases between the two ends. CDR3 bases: TGCAGCGTTGCCCGGGACTACAATGAGCAGTTCTTC. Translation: CSVARDYNEQFF.

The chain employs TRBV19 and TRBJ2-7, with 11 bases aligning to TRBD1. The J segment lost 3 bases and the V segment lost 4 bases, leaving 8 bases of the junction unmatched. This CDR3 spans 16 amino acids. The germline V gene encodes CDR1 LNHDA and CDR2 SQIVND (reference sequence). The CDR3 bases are TGTGCCAGTAGTACCGTGGCGGGACAGGGGGGCTACGAGCAGTACTTC. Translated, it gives CASSTVAGQGGYEQYF.

The CDR3 nucleotides read TGTGCCACCAGTGCTGGGGACACTACCTACGAGCAGTACTTC. Encoded protein: CATSAGDTTYEQYF. The chain carries TRBV24-1 and TRBJ2-7; TRBD1 might be the D (6 bases). Trimming removed 5 bases from V and 2 bases from J, with 12 bases in between. From germline, CDR1 is KGHDR and CDR2 SFDVKD. The CDR3 consists of 14 residues.

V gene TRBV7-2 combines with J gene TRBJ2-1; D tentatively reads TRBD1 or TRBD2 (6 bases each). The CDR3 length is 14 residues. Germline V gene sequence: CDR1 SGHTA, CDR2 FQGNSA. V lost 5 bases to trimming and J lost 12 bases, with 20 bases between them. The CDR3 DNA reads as TGTGCCAGCAGCCTACCTTCGGGGGCCAAGGGGCAGTTCTTC. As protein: CASSLPSGAKGQFF.

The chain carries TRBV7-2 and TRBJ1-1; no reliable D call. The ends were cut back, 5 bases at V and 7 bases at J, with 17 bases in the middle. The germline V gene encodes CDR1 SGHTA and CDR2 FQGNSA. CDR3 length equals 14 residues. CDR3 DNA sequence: TGTGCCAGCAGCATTAGGACGTCTCGGGGTGAAGCTTTCTTT. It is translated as CASSIRTSRGEAFF.

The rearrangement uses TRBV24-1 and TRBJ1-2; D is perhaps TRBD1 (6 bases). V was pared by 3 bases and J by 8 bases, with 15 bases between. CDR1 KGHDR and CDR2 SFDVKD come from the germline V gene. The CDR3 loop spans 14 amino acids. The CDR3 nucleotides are TGTGCCACCAGTGATAAACAGGGACCCGGCGGCTACACCTTC. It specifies CATSDKQGPGGYTF.

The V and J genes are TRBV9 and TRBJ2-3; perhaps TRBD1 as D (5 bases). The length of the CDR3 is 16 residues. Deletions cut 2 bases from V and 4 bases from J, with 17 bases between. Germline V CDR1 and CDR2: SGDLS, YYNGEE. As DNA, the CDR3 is TGTGCCAGCAGCGTCCCCTGGGGCAGGACCCCAGATACGCAGTATTTT. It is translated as CASSVPWGRTPDTQYF.

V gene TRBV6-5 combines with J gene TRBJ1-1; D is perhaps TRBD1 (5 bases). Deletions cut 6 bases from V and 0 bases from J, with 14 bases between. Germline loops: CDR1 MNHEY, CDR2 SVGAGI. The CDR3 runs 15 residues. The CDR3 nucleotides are TGTGCCAGCAGGTTGCGGGGGGGGATGAACACTGAAGCTTTCTTT. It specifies CASRLRGGMNTEAFF.

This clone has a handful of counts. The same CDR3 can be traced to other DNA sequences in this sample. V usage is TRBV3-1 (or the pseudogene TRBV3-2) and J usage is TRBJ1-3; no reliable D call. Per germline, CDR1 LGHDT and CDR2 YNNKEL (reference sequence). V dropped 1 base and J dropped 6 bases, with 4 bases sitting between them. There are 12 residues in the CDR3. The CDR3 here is CASSQVLNTIYF. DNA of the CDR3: TGTGCCAGCAGCCAAGTGCTAAACACCATATATTTT.

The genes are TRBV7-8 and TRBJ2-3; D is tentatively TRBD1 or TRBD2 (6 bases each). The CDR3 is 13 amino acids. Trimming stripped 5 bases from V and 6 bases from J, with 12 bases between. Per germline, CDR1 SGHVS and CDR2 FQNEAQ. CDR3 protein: CASSPRRGDTQYF. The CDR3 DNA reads TGTGCCAGCAGCCCTAGGAGGGGGGATACGCAGTATTTT.

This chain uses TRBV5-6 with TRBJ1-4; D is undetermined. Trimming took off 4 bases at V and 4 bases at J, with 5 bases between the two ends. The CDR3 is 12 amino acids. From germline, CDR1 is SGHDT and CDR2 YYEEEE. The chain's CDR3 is CASSLRNEKLFF. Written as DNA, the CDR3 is TGTGCCAGCAGCCTCCGTAATGAAAAACTGTTTTTT.

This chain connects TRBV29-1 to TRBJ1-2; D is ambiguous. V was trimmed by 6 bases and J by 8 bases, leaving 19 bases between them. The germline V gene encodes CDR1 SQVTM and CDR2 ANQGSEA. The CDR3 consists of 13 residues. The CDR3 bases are TGCAGCGTCCTCCCCCGGGCCCAGAGGGGCTACACCTTC. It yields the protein CSVLPRAQRGYTF.

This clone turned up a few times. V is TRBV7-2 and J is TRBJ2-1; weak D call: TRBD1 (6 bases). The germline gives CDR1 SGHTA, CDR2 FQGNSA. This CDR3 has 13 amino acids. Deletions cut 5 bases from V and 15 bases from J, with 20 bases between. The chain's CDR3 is CASSRTVSQPLFF. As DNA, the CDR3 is TGTGCCAGCAGCCGGACAGTCTCCCAACCCTTGTTCTTC.

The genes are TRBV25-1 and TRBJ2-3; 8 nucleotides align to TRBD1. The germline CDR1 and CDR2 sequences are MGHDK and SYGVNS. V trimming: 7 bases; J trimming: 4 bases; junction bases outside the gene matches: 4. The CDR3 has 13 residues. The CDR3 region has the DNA TGTGCCAGCATGAGACAGGGGTCAGATACGCAGTATTTT. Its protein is CASMRQGSDTQYF.